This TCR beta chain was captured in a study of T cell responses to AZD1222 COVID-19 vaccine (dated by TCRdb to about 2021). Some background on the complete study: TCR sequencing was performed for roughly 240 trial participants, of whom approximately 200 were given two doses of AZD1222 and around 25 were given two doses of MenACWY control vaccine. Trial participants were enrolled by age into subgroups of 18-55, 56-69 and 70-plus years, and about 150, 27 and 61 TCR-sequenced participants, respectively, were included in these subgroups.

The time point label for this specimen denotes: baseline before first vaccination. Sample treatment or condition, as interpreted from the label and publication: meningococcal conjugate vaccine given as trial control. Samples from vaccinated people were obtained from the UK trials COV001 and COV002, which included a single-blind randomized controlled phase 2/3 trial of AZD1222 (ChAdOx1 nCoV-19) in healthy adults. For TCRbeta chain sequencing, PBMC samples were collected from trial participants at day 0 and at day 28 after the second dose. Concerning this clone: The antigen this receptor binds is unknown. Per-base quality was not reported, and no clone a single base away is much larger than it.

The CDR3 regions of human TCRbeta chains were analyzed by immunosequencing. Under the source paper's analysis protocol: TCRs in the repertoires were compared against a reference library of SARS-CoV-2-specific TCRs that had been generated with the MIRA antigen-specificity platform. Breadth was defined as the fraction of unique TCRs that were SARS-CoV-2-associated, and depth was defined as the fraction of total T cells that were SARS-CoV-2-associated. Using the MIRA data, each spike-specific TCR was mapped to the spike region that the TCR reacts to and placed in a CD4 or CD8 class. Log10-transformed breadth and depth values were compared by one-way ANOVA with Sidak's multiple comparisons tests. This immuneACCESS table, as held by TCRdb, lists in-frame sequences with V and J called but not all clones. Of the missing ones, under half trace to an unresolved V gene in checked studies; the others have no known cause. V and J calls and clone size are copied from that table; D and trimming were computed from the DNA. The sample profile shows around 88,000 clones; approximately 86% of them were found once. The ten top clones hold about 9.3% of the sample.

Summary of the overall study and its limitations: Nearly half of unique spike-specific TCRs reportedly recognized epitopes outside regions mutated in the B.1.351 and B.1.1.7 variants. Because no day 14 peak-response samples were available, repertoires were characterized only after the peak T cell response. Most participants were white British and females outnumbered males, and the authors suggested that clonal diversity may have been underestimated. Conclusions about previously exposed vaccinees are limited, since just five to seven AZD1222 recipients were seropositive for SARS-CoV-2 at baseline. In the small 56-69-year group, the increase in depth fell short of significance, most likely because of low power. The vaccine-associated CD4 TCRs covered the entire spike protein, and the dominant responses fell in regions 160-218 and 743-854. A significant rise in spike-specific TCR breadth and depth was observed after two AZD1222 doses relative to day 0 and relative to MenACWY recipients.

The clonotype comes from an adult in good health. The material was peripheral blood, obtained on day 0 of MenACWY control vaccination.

The bases read TGTGCCACAACGGGACAGGGGCACACTGAAGCTTTCTTT. The translation is CATTGQGHTEAFF. The V and J segments used are TRBV6-5 and TRBJ1-1, and 10 bases in between align with TRBD1. Germline trimming: 10 bases from V, 3 bases from J; junction bases outside gene matches: 5. The CDR1 and CDR2 encoded by the germline V gene are MNHEY and SVGAGI. The CDR3, cysteine through phenylalanine, is 13 amino acids long. The CDR3 DNA has 39 bases and is translated from base 1.